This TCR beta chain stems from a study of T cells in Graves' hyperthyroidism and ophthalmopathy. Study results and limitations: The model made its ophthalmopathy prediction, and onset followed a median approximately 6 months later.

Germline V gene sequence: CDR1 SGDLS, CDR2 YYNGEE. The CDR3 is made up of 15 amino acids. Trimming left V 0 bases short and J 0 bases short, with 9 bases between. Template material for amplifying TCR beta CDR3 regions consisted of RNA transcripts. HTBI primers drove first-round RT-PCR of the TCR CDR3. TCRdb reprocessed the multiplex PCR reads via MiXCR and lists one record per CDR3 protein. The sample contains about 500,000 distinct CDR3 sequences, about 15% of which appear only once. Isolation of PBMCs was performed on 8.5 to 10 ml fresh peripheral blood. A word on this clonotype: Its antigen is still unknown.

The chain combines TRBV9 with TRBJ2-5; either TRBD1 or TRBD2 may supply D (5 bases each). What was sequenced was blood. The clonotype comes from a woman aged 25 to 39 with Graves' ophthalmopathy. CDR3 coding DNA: TGTGCCAGCAGCGTAGGGGGGACGGACCAAGAGACCCAGTACTTC. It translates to CASSVGGTDQETQYF.